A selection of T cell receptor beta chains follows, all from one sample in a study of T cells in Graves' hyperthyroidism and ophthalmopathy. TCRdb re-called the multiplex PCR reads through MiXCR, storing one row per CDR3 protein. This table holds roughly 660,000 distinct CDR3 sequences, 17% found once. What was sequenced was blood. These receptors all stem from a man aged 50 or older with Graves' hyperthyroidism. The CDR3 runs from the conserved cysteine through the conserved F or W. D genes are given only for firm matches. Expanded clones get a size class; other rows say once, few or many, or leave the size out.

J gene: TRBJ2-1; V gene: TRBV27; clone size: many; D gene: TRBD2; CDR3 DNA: TGTGCCAGCAGTGTAAGACTAGCGGGAGGGAACAATGAGCAGTTCTTC; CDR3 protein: CASSVRLAGGNNEQFF
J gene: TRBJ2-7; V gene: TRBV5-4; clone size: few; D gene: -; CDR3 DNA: TGTGCCAGCAGCCGTTGGACGGACTACGAGCAGTACTTC; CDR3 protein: CASSRWTDYEQYF
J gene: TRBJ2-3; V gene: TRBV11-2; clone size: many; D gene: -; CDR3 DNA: TGTGCCAGCAGCATTAGGAGCACGGGGTACATAGCGGATTTGGGGTTGGATACGCAGTATTTT; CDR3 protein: CASSIRSTGYIADLGLDTQYF
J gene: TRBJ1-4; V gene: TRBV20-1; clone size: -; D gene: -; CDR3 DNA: TGCAGTGCTAACAGGGTAGCTAATGAAAAACTGTTTTTT; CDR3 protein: CSANRVANEKLFF
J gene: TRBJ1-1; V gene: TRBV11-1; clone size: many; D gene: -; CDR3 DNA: TGTGCCAGCAGCCCATGGACAGAATCGAACACTGAAGCTTTCTTT; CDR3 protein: CASSPWTESNTEAFF
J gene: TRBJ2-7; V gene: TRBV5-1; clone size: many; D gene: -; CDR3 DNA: TGCGCCAGCAGCCCCCGGTCACTAAGAGACGAGCAGTACTTC; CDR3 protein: CASSPRSLRDEQYF
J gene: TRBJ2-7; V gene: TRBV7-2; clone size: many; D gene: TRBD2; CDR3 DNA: TGTGCCAGCAGCCCGCGGCCACTAGCGAGCTACGAGCAGTACTTC; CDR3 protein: CASSPRPLASYEQYF
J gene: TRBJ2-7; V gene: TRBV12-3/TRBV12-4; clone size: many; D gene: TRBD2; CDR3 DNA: TGTGCCAGCAGTTTAGTGGGGACTAGCTACGAGCAGTACTTC; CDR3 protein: CASSLVGTSYEQYF
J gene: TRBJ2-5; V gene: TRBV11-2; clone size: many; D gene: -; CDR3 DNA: TGTGCCAGCAGCTTGCGTCCCGACATAAAAGAGACCCAGTACTTC; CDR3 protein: CASSLRPDIKETQYF
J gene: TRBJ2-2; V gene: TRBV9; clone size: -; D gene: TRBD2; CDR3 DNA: TGTGCCAGCAGCGAGGGACTAGCTCTCCTCTCAAAGAACACCGGGGAGCTGTTTTTT; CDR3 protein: CASSEGLALLSKNTGELFF
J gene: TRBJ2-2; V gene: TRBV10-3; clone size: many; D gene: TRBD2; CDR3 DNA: TGTGCCATCAGTGAGCGTAGCGGGAGAGACGCCGGGGAGCTGTTTTTT; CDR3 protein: CAISERSGRDAGELFF
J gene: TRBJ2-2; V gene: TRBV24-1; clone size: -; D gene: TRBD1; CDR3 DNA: TGTGCCACCTGGACAGGGGGCGCCCCCGGGGAGCTGTTTTTT; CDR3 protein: CATWTGGAPGELFF
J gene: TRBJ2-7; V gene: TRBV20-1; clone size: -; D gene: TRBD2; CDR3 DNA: TGCAGTGCTAGTGACGAGCGGGAGGGCCTTTCCTACGAGCAGTACTTC; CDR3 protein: CSASDEREGLSYEQYF
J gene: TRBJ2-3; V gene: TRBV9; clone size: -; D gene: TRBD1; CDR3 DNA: TGTGCCAGCAGCGTAGATGACAGGGGGACGACAGATACGCAGTATTTT; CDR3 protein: CASSVDDRGTTDTQYF
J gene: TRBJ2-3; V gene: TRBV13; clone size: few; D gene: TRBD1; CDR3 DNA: TGTGCCAGCAGCTTAAGGACAGGGGACACAGATACGCAGTATTTT; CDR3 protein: CASSLRTGDTDTQYF
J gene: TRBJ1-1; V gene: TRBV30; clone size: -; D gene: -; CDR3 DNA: TGTGCCTGGAGTGTACTGTTTCGGGTCCAGGAGGGGACTGAAGCTTTCTTT; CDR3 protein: CAWSVLFRVQEGTEAFF
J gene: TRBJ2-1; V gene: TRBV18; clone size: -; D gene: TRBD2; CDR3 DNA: TGTGCCAGCTCACCAACACTAGCGGGAGATGGCAATGAGCAGTTCTTC; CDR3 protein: CASSPTLAGDGNEQFF
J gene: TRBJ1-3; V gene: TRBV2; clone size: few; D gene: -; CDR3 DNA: TGTGCCAGCAGTGACCTGGCCGCAGGAAACACCATATATTTT; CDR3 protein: CASSDLAAGNTIYF
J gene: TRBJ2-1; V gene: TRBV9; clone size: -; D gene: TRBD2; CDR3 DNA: TGTGCCAGCAGCGCGCGGGGGGAAGGCAATGAGCAGTTCTTC; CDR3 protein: CASSARGEGNEQFF
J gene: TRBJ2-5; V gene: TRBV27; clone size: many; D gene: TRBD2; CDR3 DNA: TGTGCCACCTCCCCAGTAGCGGGAAGGAAGACCCAGTACTTC; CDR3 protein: CATSPVAGRKTQYF
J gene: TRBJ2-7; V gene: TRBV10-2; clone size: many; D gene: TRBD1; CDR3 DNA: TGCGCCAGCAGGGTAGGACAGGGCCTCGATCTCCTCTTCTTCGACGAGCAGTACTTC; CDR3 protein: CASRVGQGLDLLFFDEQYF
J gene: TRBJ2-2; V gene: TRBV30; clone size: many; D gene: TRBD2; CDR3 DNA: TGTGCCTGGAGTGTATCCCGAGGGAGGGCGAACACCGGGGAGCTGTTTTTT; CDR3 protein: CAWSVSRGRANTGELFF
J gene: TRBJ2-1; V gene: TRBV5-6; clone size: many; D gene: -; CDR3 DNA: TGTGCCAGCAGCCCCGGCTGGGGGCGGGAAGGGTTGAATGAGCAGTTCTTC; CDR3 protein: CASSPGWGREGLNEQFF
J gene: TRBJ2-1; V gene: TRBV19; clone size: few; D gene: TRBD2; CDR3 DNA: TGTGCCAGTAGAAATAGCGGGAGTTATAATGAGCAGTTCTTC; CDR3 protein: CASRNSGSYNEQFF
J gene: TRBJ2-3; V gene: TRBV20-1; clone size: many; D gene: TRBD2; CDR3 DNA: TGCAGTGCTAGAGATGGAGCGGGAACTAACACAGATACGCAGTATTTT; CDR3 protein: CSARDGAGTNTDTQYF
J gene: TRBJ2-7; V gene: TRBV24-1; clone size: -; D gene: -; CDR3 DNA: TGTGCCACCAGTGATACGGTCCAGGGGAGGGACGAGCAGTACTTC; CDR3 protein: CATSDTVQGRDEQYF
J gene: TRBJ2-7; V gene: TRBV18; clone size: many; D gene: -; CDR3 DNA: TGTGCCAGCTCGTACACGCAGGTCTACGAGCAGTACTTC; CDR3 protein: CASSYTQVYEQYF
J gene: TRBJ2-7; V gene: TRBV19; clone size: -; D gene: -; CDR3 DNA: TGTGCCAGTAGTATGACACCTCCGAGCGAGCAGTACTTC; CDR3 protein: CASSMTPPSEQYF
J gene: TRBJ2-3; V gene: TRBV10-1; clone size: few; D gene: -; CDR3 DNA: TGCGCCAGCAGTGAGTCGGAAACTAGCACAGATACGCAGTATTTT; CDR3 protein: CASSESETSTDTQYF
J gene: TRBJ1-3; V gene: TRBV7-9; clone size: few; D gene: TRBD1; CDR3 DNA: TGTGCCAGCACATGGGACAGCTCTGGAAACACCATATATTTT; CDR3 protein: CASTWDSSGNTIYF
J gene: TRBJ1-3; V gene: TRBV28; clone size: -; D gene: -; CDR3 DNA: TGTGCCAGCAGTGGGACACCCGGGGACTCTGGAAACACCATATATTTT; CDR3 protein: CASSGTPGDSGNTIYF